There are a few counts of the clone carrying this T cell receptor beta chain. Its target is unknown. This sample was taken from a study of CD8 T cells in ankylosing spondylitis. Trimming took off 3 bases at V and 14 bases at J, with 14 bases between the two ends. Germline CDR1 and CDR2: SEHNR and FQNEAQ (reference sequence). The CDR3 runs to 13 residues. Points from the study as a whole: Made up of fewer than 10 highly homologous variants, a TCR beta motif appeared characteristic of ankylosing spondylitis blood.

TCRdb reanalysed the 5' RACE reads using MiXCR and keeps one entry per CDR3 protein. The sample consists of roughly 670,000 distinct CDR3 sequences, 15% to 20% of them appearing once. The sequencing sample was made of blood, either unsorted or a sorted T cell fraction (not recorded which). The TCR originated in a male donor with ankylosing spondylitis. The chain has TRBV7-9 and TRBJ1-6, with no clear D. CDR3 loop: CASSFDGFVTLHF. In nucleotides, the CDR3 is TGTGCCAGCAGCTTTGACGGATTCGTCACCCTCCACTTT.